This TCR beta chain was retrieved from a study of cytomegalovirus exposure and HLA in healthy donors. General study results and limits: Immune exposure was documented only through CMV serostatus. Within an earlier analysis, most TCR beta V segments proved productive either about 90% or about 30% of the time. In a later analysis, common viral pathogens appeared linked to several of the most significant clusters. An analysis that came later showed most CMV-associated TCR beta chains appearing HLA-restricted.

With 2 bases clipped from V and 2 bases from J, the junction kept 6 bases outside the gene matches. This CDR3 region has 16 residues. Germline loops: CDR1 SGHDT, CDR2 YYEEEE. On this clone itself: What it recognizes is unknown.

Primers for the PCR totalled 60 Vbeta and 13 Jbeta. Using immunoSEQ multiplex PCR, the repertoire was profiled, and TCRdb retains in-frame clones only, with some absent. Recorded for this sample: 130,000 or so clones. The sample consisted of PBMCs. The sequence derives from a middle-aged woman in good health and CMV-seropositive. The gene calls are TRBV5-6 and TRBJ2-2, with TRBD1 matching over 7 bases. The CDR3 loop reads CASSLTGQSNTGELFF. The CDR3 region has the DNA TGTGCCAGCAGCTTAACGGGACAGAGTAACACCGGGGAGCTGTTTTTT.